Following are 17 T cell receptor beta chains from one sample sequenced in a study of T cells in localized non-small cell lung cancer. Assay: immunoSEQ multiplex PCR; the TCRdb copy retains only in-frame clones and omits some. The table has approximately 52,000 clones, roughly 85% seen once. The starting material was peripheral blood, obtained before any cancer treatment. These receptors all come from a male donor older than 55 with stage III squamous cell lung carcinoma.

The CDR3 loop reads CASRSQGGARGNTIYF. CDR3 sequence (DNA): TGTGCCAGCAGGTCCCAAGGGGGGGCACGCGGAAACACCATATATTTT. V and J are TRBV28 and TRBJ1-3, with D perhaps TRBD1 (6 bases). Germline V gives CDR1 MDHEN, CDR2 SYDVKM. This CDR3 is 16 amino acids long. V was pared by 6 bases and J by 4 bases, with 19 bases between.

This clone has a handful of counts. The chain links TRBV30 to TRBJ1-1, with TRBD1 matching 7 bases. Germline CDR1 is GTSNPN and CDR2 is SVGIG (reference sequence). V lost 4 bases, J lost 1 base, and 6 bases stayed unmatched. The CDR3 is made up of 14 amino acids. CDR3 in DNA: TGTGCCTGGAAGACAGGGTCACCGAACACTGAAGCTTTCTTT. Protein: CAWKTGSPNTEAFF. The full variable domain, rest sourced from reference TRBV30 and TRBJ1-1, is SQTIHQWPATLVQPVGSPLSLECTVEGTSNPNLYWYRQAAGRGLQLLFYSVGIGQISSEVPQNLSASRPQDRQFILSSKKLLLSDSGFYLCAWKTGSPNTEAFFGQGTRLTVV.

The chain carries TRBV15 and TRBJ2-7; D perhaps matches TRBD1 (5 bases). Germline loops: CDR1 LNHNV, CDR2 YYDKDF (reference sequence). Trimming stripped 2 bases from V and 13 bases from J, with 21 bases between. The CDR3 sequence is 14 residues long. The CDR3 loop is CATSRSQEARAFYF. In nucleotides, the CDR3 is TGTGCCACCAGCAGATCGCAAGAGGCCAGGGCTTTTTACTTC.

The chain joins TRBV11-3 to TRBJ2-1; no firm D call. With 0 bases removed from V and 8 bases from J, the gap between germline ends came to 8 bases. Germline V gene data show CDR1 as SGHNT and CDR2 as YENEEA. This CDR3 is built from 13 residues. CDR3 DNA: TGTGCCAGCAGCTTAGATCAGGTCGATGAGCAGTTCTTC. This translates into CASSLDQVDEQFF.

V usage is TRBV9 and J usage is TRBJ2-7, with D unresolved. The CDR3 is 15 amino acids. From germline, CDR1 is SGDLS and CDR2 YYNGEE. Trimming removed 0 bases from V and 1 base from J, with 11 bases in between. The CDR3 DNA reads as TGTGCCAGCAGCGTAGAAGGCGCGCAGTCCTACGAGCAGTACTTC. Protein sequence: CASSVEGAQSYEQYF.

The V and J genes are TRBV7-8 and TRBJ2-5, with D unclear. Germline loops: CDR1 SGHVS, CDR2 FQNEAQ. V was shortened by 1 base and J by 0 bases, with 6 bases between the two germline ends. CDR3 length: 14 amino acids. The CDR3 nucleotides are TGTGCCAGCAGCTTAGGAAATTACCAAGAGACCCAGTACTTC. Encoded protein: CASSLGNYQETQYF.

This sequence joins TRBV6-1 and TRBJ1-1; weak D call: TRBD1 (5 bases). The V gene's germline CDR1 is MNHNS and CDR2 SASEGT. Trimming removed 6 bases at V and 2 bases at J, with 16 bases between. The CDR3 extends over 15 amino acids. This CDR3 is CASSAGFLGNTEAFF. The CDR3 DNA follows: TGTGCCAGCAGCGCAGGGTTTCTCGGAAACACTGAAGCTTTCTTT.

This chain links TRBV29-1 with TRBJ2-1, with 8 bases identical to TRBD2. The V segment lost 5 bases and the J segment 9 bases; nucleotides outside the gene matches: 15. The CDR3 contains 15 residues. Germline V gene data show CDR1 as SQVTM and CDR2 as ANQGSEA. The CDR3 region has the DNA TGCAGCGTTAAATCTAGCGGGTTGGGCCGGGGTGAGCAGTTCTTC. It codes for CSVKSSGLGRGEQFF.

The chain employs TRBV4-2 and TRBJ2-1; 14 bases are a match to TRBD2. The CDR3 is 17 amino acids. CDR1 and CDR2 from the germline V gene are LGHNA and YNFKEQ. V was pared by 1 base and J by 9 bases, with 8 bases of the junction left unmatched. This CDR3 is CASSQAPGLAGASEQFF. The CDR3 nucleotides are TGTGCCAGCAGCCAAGCTCCGGGACTAGCGGGGGCCAGTGAGCAGTTCTTC.

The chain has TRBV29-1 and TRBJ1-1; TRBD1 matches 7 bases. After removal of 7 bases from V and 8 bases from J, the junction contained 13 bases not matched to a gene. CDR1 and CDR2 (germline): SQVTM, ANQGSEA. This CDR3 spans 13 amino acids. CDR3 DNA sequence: TGCAGCGCCGATGCAGGGGGGCTGGGGGAAGCTTTCTTT. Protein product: CSADAGGLGEAFF.

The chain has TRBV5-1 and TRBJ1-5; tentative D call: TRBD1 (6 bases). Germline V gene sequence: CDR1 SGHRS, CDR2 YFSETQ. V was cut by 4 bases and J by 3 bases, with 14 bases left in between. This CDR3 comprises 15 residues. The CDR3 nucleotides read TGCGCCAGCAGCCAAAAGGACAGCTACAATCAGCCCCAGCATTTT. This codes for CASSQKDSYNQPQHF.

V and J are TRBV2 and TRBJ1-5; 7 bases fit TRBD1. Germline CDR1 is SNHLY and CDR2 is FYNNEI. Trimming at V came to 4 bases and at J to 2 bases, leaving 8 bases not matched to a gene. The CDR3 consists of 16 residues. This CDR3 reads CASSVRGGGGNQPQHF. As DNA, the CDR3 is TGTGCCAGCAGTGTCCGGGGAGGGGGCGGCAATCAGCCCCAGCATTTT.

The CDR3 loop is CASSYGTGAEQYF. The DNA of the CDR3 is TGTGCCAGCAGCTACGGGACAGGGGCCGAGCAGTACTTC. The rearrangement joins TRBV11-3 to TRBJ2-7; TRBD1 matches at 10 bases. The CDR3 totals 13 residues. J lost 6 bases, V lost 4 bases, and 3 bases had no gene match. Germline V gives CDR1 SGHNT, CDR2 YENEEA.

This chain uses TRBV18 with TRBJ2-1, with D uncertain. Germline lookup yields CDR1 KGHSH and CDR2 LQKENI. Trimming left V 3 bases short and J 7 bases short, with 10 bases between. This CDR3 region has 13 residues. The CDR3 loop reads CASSPIVGNEQFF. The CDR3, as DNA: TGTGCCAGCTCACCTATAGTAGGGAATGAGCAGTTCTTC.

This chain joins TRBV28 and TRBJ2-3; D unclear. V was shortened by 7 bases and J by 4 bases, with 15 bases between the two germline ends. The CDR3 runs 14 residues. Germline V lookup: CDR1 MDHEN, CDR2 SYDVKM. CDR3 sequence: CASTLQRGADTQYF. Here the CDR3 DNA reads TGTGCCAGCACCCTACAGCGAGGCGCAGATACGCAGTATTTT.

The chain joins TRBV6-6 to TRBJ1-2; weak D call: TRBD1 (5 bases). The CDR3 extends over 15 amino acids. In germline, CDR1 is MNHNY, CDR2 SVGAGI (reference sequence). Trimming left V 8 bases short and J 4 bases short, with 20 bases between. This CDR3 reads CASGSVLAGTYGYTF. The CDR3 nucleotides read TGTGCCAGCGGTAGTGTTTTAGCAGGGACCTATGGCTACACCTTC.

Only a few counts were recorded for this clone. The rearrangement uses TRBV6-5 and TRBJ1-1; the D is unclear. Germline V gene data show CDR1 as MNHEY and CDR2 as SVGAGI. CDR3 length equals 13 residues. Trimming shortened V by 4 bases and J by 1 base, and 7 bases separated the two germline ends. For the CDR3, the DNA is TGTGCCAGCAGTTCCCTAGGGAACACTGAAGCTTTCTTT. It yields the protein CASSSLGNTEAFF.